This is a list of T cell receptor beta chains from one sample in a study of CD8 T cells in Susac syndrome. A single record per CDR3 protein comes from TCRdb applying MiXCR to the immunoSEQ multiplex PCR reads. The sample shows about 200,000 distinct CDR3 sequences, roughly 96% of them seen only once. The specimen sequenced was CD4+ T cells from PBMCs. All receptors come from a human donor in good health. The CDR3 runs from the conserved cysteine through the conserved F or W. D genes are given only for firm matches. Where a row states a size, it is once, few, many or the class of an expanded clone; other rows omit it.

>-|TRBJ2-5|TRBV25-1|-
CASSEEGIQETQYF
TGTGCCAGCAGTGAAGAAGGGATCCAAGAGACCCAGTACTTC
>-|TRBJ2-3|TRBV20-1|-
CSARAGAADTQYF
TGCAGTGCTAGAGCGGGAGCGGCAGATACGCAGTATTTT
>TRBD2|TRBJ2-5|TRBV20-1|-
CSAIAGVDETQYF
TGCAGTGCTATAGCGGGAGTGGACGAGACCCAGTACTTC
>-|TRBJ2-4|TRBV5-4|once
CASSSDGNKNIQYF
TGTGCCAGCAGCTCAGACGGGAACAAAAACATTCAGTACTTC
>-|TRBJ2-6|TRBV19|-
CASSTGRLSGANVLTF
TGTGCCAGTAGTACTGGACGACTCTCTGGGGCCAACGTCCTGACTTTC
>TRBD2|TRBJ2-3|TRBV29-1|once
CSASRGVTTDTQYF
TGCAGCGCCTCCCGGGGGGTTACCACAGATACGCAGTATTTT
>TRBD2|TRBJ2-2|TRBV4-3|-
CASSQAGGFEELFF
TGCGCCAGCAGCCAGGCGGGGGGTTTCGAGGAGCTGTTTTTT
>-|TRBJ2-3|TRBV9|-
CASSVGGGPSTDTQYF
TGTGCCAGCAGCGTAGGTGGAGGACCCAGCACAGATACGCAGTATTTT
>-|TRBJ2-5|TRBV29-1|-
CSVAVSETQYF
TGCAGCGTTGCGGTCTCAGAGACCCAGTACTTC
>-|TRBJ2-1|TRBV29-1|-
CSVEGGGTFYNEQFF
TGCAGCGTTGAGGGGGGAGGGACATTTTACAATGAGCAGTTCTTC
>-|TRBJ2-5|TRBV20-1|once
CSAVQGAQETQYF
TGCAGTGCTGTACAGGGAGCACAAGAGACCCAGTACTTC
>TRBD1|TRBJ1-2|TRBV9|-
CASTSHPGNSGGGYGYTF
TGTGCCAGCACCTCACACCCCGGGAACTCAGGGGGAGGCTATGGCTACACCTTC
>-|TRBJ1-1|TRBV5-6|-
CASSIGTLNTEAFF
TGTGCCAGCAGCATCGGGACACTGAACACTGAAGCTTTCTTT
>-|TRBJ1-2|TRBV19|-
CASTEAGTEWSYTF
TGTGCCAGTACAGAAGCCGGGACGGAATGGAGCTACACCTTC
>TRBD1|TRBJ1-6|TRBV5-1|-
CASSFEGQGNSPLHF
TGCGCCAGCAGCTTCGAAGGACAGGGAAATTCACCCCTCCACTTT
>-|TRBJ1-5|TRBV20-1|-
CSARRQWNQPQHF
TGCAGTGCCAGGCGGCAATGGAATCAGCCCCAGCATTTT
>TRBD2|TRBJ2-1|TRBV19|-
CASSPQAGVQFF
TGTGCCAGTAGTCCACAAGCGGGAGTACAGTTCTTC
>TRBD1|TRBJ1-3|TRBV29-1|-
CSVRDRGVGSGNTIYF
TGCAGCGTTCGGGACAGGGGAGTAGGCTCTGGAAACACCATATATTTT
>-|TRBJ1-5|TRBV7-9|-
CASSLLSDQPQHF
TGTGCCAGCAGCTTACTGTCAGATCAGCCCCAGCATTTT
>-|TRBJ1-1|TRBV5-1|-
CASSSLGGHNTEAFF
TGCGCCAGCAGCTCCCTTGGGGGGCACAACACTGAAGCTTTCTTT
>TRBD2|TRBJ2-2|TRBV29-1|-
CSVRAGVPGELFF
TGCAGCGTCAGAGCGGGAGTCCCCGGGGAGCTGTTTTTT
>TRBD2|TRBJ2-5|TRBV19|-
CASSNSGGAEETQYF
TGTGCCAGTAGCAACTCCGGGGGGGCCGAAGAGACCCAGTACTTC
>-|TRBJ2-7|TRBV20-1|-
CSAPGAYEQYF
TGCAGTGCTCCAGGGGCCTACGAGCAGTACTTC
>-|TRBJ2-5|TRBV9|-
CASSWGKQETQYF
TGTGCCAGCAGCTGGGGAAAACAAGAGACCCAGTACTTC
>TRBD2|TRBJ2-1|TRBV6-2/TRBV6-3|once
CASSRLAAQFF
TGTGCCAGCAGTAGACTAGCGGCCCAGTTCTTC
>-|TRBJ1-5|TRBV30|-
CAWSVREQPQHF
TGTGCCTGGAGTGTACGGGAACAGCCCCAGCATTTT
>-|TRBJ2-5|TRBV3-1|-
CASSQRGSETQYF
TGTGCCAGCAGCCAAAGAGGGTCAGAGACCCAGTACTTC
>-|TRBJ2-4|TRBV12-3/TRBV12-4|-
CASSQPPPNIQYF
TGTGCCAGCAGTCAACCTCCCCCAAACATTCAGTACTTC
>-|TRBJ2-1|TRBV12-3/TRBV12-4|once
CASSLISVHNEQFF
TGTGCCAGCAGTTTAATTTCCGTTCACAATGAGCAGTTCTTC
>-|TRBJ1-1|TRBV7-9|-
CASSLDTGRTEAFF
TGTGCCAGCAGCTTAGATACAGGGCGCACTGAAGCTTTCTTT
>-|TRBJ2-5|TRBV3-1|-
CASSTEYETQYF
TGTGCCAGCAGCACGGAATACGAGACCCAGTACTTC
>-|TRBJ2-2|TRBV7-2|-
CASTRTRDTGELFF
TGTGCCAGCACTAGAACTCGGGACACCGGGGAGCTGTTTTTT
>TRBD1|TRBJ2-3|TRBV20-1|-
CSAVPGQGMDTQYF
TGCAGTGCTGTCCCGGGACAGGGGATGGATACGCAGTATTTT
>-|TRBJ1-6|TRBV5-1|-
CASTGAPSSYNSPLHF
TGCGCCAGTACAGGTGCCCCCAGCTCCTATAATTCACCCCTCCACTTT
>-|TRBJ2-3|TRBV20-1|-
CSATDGGQRSTDTQYF
TGCAGTGCTACCGACGGGGGGCAACGAAGCACAGATACGCAGTATTTT
>-|TRBJ1-2|TRBV5-6|-
CASSPGRAGGYTF
TGTGCCAGCAGCCCGGGGAGGGCTGGTGGCTACACCTTC
>-|TRBJ2-2|TRBV6-4|-
CASSEQPTGELFF
TGTGCCAGCAGTGAACAGCCAACCGGGGAGCTGTTTTTT
>-|TRBJ2-4|TRBV27|-
CASSLGGGNQNIQYF
TGTGCCAGCAGTTTAGGAGGGGGGAATCAAAACATTCAGTACTTC
>TRBD1|TRBJ1-5|TRBV27|-
CASSRQGSNQPQHF
TGTGCCAGCAGTAGACAGGGTAGCAATCAGCCCCAGCATTTT
>-|TRBJ2-5|TRBV7-9|-
CASSPTGETQYF
TGTGCCAGCTCACCAACCGGGGAGACCCAGTACTTC
>-|TRBJ1-1|TRBV7-8|-
CASSLANTMNTEAFF
TGTGCCAGCAGCTTAGCGAACACCATGAACACTGAAGCTTTCTTT
>TRBD1|TRBJ1-2|TRBV29-1|-
CSVGESGTVYGYTF
TGCAGCGTTGGTGAGTCCGGGACAGTGTATGGCTACACCTTC
>-|TRBJ1-2|TRBV7-9|-
CATSTRVFYGYTF
TGTGCCACCTCTACGCGGGTATTCTATGGCTACACCTTC
>-|TRBJ2-3|TRBV20-1|-
CSAFQGNTDTQYF
TGCAGTGCTTTCCAGGGCAACACAGATACGCAGTATTTT
>-|TRBJ1-3|TRBV5-6|-
CASSLEDTIYF
TGTGCCAGCAGCTTAGAAGACACCATATATTTT
>-|TRBJ2-3|TRBV29-1|-
CSVDVTQYF
TGCAGCGTTGATGTTACGCAGTATTTT
>-|TRBJ1-5|TRBV27|-
CASRRFMGGNQPQHF
TGTGCCAGCAGGCGTTTCATGGGGGGAAATCAGCCCCAGCATTTT
>-|TRBJ2-1|TRBV20-1|-
CSARDWNGAYNEQFF
TGCAGTGCTAGAGATTGGAACGGAGCCTACAATGAGCAGTTCTTC
>-|TRBJ2-1|TRBV20-1|-
CSARPLRSTYNEQFF
TGCAGTGCTAGACCCCTTAGGTCAACCTACAATGAGCAGTTCTTC
>-|TRBJ2-7|TRBV7-2|-
CASSLEGLRYEQYF
TGTGCCAGCAGCTTAGAGGGGCTGAGATACGAGCAGTACTTC
>TRBD1|TRBJ1-5|TRBV6-6|-
CASKTGGGQPQHF
TGTGCCAGCAAGACAGGGGGCGGGCAGCCCCAGCATTTT
>-|TRBJ2-5|TRBV20-1|-
CSPQGAEETQYF
TGCAGTCCCCAGGGAGCGGAAGAGACCCAGTACTTC